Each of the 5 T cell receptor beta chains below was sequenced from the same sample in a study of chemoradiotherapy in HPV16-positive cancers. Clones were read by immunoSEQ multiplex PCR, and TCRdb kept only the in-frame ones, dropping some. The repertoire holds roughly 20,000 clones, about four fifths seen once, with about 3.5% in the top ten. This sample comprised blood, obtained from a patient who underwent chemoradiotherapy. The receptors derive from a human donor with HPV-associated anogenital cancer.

CDR3 sequence (DNA): TGCGCCAGCAGTGAGGGGGCCGCCAATGAGCAGTTCTTC. Residues: CASSEGAANEQFF. This sequence joins TRBV10-2 and TRBJ2-1; tentative D call: TRBD1 (5 bases). V gave up 2 bases and J gave up 6 bases, with 8 bases separating them. Germline V gives CDR1 WSHSY, CDR2 SAAADI. The CDR3 sequence is 13 residues long.

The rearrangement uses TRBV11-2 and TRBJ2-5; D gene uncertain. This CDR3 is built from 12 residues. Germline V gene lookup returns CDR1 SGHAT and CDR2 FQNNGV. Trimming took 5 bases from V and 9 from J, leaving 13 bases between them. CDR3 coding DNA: TGTGCCAGCAGCGTTGGAGAGAAAGCCCAGTACTTC. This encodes CASSVGEKAQYF.

The DNA of the CDR3 is TGTGCCAGCAGCCAGACAGGGGCTAATGAAAAACTGTTTTTT. This sequence encodes CASSQTGANEKLFF. The chain recombines TRBV4-2 with TRBJ1-4, with 8 bases aligning to TRBD1. Trimming cost V 3 bases and J 3 bases; bases outside gene matches: 0. Germline CDR1 reads LGHNA; CDR2 reads YNFKEQ. This CDR3 has 14 amino acids.

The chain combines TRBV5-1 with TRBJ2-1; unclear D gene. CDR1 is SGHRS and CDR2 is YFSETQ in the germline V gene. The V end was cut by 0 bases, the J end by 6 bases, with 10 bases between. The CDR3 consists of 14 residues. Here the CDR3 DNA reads TGCGCCAGCAGCTTGGACGGCCTCTCCAATGAGCAGTTCTTC. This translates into CASSLDGLSNEQFF.

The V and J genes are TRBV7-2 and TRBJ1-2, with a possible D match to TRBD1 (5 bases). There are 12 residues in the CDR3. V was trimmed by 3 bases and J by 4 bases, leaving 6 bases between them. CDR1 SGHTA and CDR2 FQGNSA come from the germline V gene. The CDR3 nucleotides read TGTGCCAGCAGCTTTACAGGCTATGGCTACACCTTC. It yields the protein CASSFTGYGYTF.